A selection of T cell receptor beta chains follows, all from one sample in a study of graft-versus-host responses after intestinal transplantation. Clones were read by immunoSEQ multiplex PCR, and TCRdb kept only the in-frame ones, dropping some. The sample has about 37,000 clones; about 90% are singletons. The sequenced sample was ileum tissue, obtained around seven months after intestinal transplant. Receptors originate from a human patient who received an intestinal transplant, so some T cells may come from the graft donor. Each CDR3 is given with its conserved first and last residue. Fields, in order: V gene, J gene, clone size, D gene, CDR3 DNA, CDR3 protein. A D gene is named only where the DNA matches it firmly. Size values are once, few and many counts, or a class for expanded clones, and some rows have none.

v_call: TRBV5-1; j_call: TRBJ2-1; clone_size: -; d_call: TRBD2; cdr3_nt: TGCGCCAGCTCCATGGGGGGGGCCTACAATGAGCAGTTCTTC; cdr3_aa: CASSMGGAYNEQFF
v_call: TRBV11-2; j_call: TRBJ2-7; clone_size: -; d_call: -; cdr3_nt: TGTGCCAGCAGCTTAGATCTGGGGGAGCAGTACTTC; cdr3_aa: CASSLDLGEQYF
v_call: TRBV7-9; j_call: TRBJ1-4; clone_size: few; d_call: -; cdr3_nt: TGTGCCAGCAGCCCCGGGGCAGCCCGTAATGAAAAACTGTTTTTT; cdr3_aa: CASSPGAARNEKLFF
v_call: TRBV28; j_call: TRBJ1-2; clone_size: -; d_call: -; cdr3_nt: TGTGCCACCCTTAGTACGGGGAACTATGGCTACACCTTC; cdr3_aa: CATLSTGNYGYTF
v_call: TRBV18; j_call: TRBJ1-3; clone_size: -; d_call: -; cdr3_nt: TGTGCCAGCTCACCACTGGGAGCTGGAAACACCATATATTTT; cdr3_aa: CASSPLGAGNTIYF
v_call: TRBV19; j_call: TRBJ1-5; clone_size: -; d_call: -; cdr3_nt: TGTGCCAGTGCGCGGGTAGACAATCAGCCCCAGCATTTT; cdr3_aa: CASARVDNQPQHF
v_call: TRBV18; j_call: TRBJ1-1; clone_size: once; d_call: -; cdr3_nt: TGTGCCAGCTCACCTAGAAGGGCTGATGAAGCTTTCTTT; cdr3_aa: CASSPRRADEAFF
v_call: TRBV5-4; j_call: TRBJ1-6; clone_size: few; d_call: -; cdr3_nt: TGTGCCAGCAGCTTGGCGGGAACACAGGGTCGACGTACCTTT; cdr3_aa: CASSLAGTQGRRTF
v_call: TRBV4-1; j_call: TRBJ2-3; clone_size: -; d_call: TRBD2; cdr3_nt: TGCGCCAGCAGCCAATGGAACGGGGGGGCTCGAGATACGCAGTATTTT; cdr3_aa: CASSQWNGGARDTQYF
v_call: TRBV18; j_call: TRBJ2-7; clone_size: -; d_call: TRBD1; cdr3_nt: TGTGCCAGCTCGCCTTACAGGGGCCCCTACGAGCAGTACTTC; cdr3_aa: CASSPYRGPYEQYF
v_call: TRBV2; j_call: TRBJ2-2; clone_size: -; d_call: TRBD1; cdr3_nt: TGTGCCAGCAGTGATTGGCAGGGGGCCGGGGAGCTGTTTTTT; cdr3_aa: CASSDWQGAGELFF
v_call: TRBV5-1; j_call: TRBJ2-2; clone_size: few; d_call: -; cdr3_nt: TGCGCCAGCAGCTTGCGGCAGGGAGACACCGGGGAGCTGTTTTTT; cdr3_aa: CASSLRQGDTGELFF
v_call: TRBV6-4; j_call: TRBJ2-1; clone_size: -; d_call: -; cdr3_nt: TGTGCCAGCAGTCCCACCGGGGTTGAGCAGTTCTTC; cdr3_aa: CASSPTGVEQFF
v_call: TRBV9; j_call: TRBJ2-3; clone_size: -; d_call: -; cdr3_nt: TGTGCCAGCAGCGTAGTCCCCACAGATACGCAGTATTTT; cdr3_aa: CASSVVPTDTQYF
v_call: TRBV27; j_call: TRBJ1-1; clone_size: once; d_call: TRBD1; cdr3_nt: TGTGCCAGCAGTTCGTCTTCGAGGACAGGGGGAGGGAACACTGAAGCTTTCTTT; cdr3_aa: CASSSSSRTGGGNTEAFF
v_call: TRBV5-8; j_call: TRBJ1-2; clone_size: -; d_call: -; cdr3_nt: TGTGCCAGCAGCTTGGATTTTGGGGGGGTAGATAACTATGGCTACACCTTC; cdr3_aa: CASSLDFGGVDNYGYTF
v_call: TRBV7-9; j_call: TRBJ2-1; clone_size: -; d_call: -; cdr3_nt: TGTGCCAGCAGCTCTCCCGGGACTCAAAATGAGCAGTTCTTC; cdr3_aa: CASSSPGTQNEQFF
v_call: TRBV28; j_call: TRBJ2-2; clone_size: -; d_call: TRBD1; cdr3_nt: TGTGCCAGCAGTCGTACGACAGGGGCGAGCACCGGGGAGCTGTTTTTT; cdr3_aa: CASSRTTGASTGELFF
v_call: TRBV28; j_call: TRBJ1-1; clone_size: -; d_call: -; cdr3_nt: TGTGCCAGCAAAGGGGACACTGAAGCTTTCTTT; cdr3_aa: CASKGDTEAFF
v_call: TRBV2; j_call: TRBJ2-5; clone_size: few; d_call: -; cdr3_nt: TGTGCCTCATGGAAGGGGGTAGAGACCCAGTACTTC; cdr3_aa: CASWKGVETQYF
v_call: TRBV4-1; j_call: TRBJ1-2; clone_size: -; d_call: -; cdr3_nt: TGCGCCAGCAGCCAAGATTGGAGTCTCCTGCCAAATGGCTACACCTTC; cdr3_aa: CASSQDWSLLPNGYTF
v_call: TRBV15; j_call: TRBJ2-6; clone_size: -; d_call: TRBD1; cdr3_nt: TGTGCCACCAGCTCTCCTCCGGGACAGGATTTCTCTGGGGCCAACGTCCTGACTTTC; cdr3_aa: CATSSPPGQDFSGANVLTF
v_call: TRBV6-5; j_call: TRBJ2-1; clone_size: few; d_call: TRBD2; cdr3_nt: TGTGCCAGCAGTTACTCGACTAGCGGGAGGGCCGCCGAGCAGTTCTTC; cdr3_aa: CASSYSTSGRAAEQFF
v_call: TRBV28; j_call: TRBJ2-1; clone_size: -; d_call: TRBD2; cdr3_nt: TGTGCCAGCAGTTTCCACCCCTCGGCGGGGGGGCAGGGGAATGAGCAGTTCTTC; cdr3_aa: CASSFHPSAGGQGNEQFF
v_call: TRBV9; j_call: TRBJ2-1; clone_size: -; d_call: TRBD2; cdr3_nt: TGTGCCAGCAGCGTAGGGGGGGGTGGGTACAATGAGCAGTTCTTC; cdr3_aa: CASSVGGGGYNEQFF
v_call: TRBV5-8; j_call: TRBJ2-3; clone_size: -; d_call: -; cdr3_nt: TGTGCCAGCAGCCCACAGGGTATCGCAGATACGCAGTATTTT; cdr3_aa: CASSPQGIADTQYF
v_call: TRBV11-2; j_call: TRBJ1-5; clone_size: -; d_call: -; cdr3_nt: TGTGCCAGCAGCTTGGCGGCGGGGTTAGATCAGCCCCAGCATTTT; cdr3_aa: CASSLAAGLDQPQHF
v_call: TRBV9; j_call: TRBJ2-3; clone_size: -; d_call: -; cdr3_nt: TGTGCCAGCAGCCCTCAGTCTATCTACACAGATACGCAGTATTTT; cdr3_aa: CASSPQSIYTDTQYF
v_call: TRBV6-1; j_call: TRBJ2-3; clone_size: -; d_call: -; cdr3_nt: TGTGCCACCAGTCCCGGGATGAGCACAGATACGCAGTATTTT; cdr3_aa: CATSPGMSTDTQYF
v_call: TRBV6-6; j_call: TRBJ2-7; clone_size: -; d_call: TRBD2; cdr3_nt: TGTGCCAGCAGTCCCACGGGGGGTGTACTCTCCTACGAGCAGTACTTC; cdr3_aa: CASSPTGGVLSYEQYF
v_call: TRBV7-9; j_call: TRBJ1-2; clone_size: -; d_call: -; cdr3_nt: TGTGCCAGCAGCTTAGCCGGGGCCCATGGCTACACCTTC; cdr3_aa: CASSLAGAHGYTF
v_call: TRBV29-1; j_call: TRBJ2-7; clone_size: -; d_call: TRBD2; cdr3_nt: TGCAGCGTCGCCGGACTAGCGGGAGGGGCCTCCTACGAGCAGTACTTC; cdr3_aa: CSVAGLAGGASYEQYF
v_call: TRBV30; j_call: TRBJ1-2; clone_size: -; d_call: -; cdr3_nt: TGTGCCTGGAGTGTTATGGGGAGCTATGGCTACACCTTC; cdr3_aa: CAWSVMGSYGYTF
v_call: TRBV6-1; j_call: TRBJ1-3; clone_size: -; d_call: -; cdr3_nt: TGTGCCAGCAGTGAATCTTTAGGAGGGATCGGGAACACCATATATTTT; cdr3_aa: CASSESLGGIGNTIYF
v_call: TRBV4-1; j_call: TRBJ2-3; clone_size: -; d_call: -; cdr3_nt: TGCGCCAGCAGTCCACTGCAGGGCCCTTATGCAGATACGCAGTATTTT; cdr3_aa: CASSPLQGPYADTQYF
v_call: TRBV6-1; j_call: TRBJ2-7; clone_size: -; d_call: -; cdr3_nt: TGTGCCAGTACAGGGTTGGGGTCCTACGAGCAGTACTTC; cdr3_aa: CASTGLGSYEQYF
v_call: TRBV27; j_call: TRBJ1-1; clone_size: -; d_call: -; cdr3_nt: TGTGCCAGCAGTGGTGACAAGACAATTCCGAACACTGAAGCTTTCTTT; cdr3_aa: CASSGDKTIPNTEAFF
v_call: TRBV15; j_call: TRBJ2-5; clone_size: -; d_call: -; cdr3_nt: TGTGCCACTACCCGGGACCCCCAAGAGACCCAGTACTTC; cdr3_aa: CATTRDPQETQYF
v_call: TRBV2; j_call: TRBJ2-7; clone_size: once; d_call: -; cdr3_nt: TGTGCCAGGGGGCGGGAATCCTCCTACGAGCAGTACTTC; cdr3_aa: CARGRESSYEQYF
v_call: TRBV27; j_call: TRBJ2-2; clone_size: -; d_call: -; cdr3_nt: TGTGCCAGCAGTTTCCGGGAGGAGCTGTTTTTT; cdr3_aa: CASSFREELFF
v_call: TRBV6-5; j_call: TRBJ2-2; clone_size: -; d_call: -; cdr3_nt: TGTGCCAGCAGTTACGGGGCACTGGGACGCACCGGGGAGCTGTTTTTT; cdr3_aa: CASSYGALGRTGELFF
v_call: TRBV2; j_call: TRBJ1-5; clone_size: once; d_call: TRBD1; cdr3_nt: TGTGCCAGCAGTGACCCTAGGGGGCCGAATCAGCCCCAGCATTTT; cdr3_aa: CASSDPRGPNQPQHF
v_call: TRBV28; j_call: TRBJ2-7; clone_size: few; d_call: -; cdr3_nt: TGTGCCAGCAGATCGGGGCAGAGCTACGAGCAGTACTTC; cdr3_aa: CASRSGQSYEQYF
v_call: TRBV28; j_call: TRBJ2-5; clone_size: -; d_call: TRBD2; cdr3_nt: TGTGCCAGCAGCCGCCCGGGAGGGGGGGAGACCCAGTACTTC; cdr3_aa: CASSRPGGGETQYF
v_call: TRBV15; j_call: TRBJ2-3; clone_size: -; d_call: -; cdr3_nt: TGTGCCACCAGGAACTCGACAGGTTTGACCACAGATACGCAGTATTTT; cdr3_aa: CATRNSTGLTTDTQYF
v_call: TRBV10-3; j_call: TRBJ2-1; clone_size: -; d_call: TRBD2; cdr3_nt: TGTGCCATCAGTGATTTTACTAGCGGGAGGGCCGGCAATGAGCAGTTCTTC; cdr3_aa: CAISDFTSGRAGNEQFF
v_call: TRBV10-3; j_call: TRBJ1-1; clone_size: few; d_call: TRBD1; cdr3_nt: TGTGCCATCAGTGAGTCTACAGGGGGCACTGAAGCTTTCTTT; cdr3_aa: CAISESTGGTEAFF
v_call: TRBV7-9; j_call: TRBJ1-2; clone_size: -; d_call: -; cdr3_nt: TGTGCCACGTCCGACGGGCTAAAATCTAACTATGGCTACACCTTC; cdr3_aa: CATSDGLKSNYGYTF